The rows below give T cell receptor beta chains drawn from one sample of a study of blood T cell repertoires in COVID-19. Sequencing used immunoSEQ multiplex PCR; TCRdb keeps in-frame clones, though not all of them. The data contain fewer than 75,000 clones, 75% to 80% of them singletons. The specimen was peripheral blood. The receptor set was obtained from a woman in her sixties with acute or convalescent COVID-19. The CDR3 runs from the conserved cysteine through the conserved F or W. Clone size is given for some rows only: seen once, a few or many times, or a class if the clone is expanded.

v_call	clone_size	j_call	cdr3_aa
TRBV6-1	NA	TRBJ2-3	CASSAIGTSGGADTQYF
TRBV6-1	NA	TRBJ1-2	CASSESHTSRRFYGYTF
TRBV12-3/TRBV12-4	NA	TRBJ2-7	CASSGTGTWQYF
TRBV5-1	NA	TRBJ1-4	CASSLYRGRNEKLFF
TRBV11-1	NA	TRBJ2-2	CASSLGAGYTGELFF
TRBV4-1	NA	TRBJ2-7	CASSQDPDTYEQYF
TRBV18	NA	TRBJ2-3	CASSPGGARTDTQYF
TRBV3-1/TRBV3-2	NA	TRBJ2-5	CASSRSEGEETQYF
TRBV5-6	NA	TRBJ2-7	CASSLGAEQYF
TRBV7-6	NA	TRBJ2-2	CASSPGSRGGLTGELFF
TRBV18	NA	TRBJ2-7	CASSPNRGYEQYF
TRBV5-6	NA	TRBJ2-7	CASSPRDRGHEQYF
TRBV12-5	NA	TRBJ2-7	CASGFPGVAGQYF
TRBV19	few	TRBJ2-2	CASMGHDTGELFF
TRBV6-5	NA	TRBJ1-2	CASTPTGTEGYTF
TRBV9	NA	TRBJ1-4	CASSVAQGAKEKLFF
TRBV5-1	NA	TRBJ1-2	CASSLDRADYGYTF
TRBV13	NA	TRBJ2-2	CASSLSLYTGELFF